This T cell receptor beta chain was identified in a study of blood T cells in healthy people across ages (dated by TCRdb to the mid-2010s). General notes on the study: In model experiments, template switching captured roughly one uniquely barcoded TCR beta cDNA molecule for every two T cells. Age-related changes in TCR beta repertoire diversity were measured in the study by deep sequencing normalized with unique cDNA molecular identifiers. The donors were split into four age groups: young (average 16 years), middle-aged (about 40), aged (over 55) and long-lived (about 74). To avoid experimental bias, donors of different ages were spread randomly across the sequencing lanes. Two additional independent replicas of 1 million unique cDNA reads from the same blood draw were analyzed for two donors (one aged 18 to 30 and one aged 80 or older). Summary of the overall study and its limitations: There was a strong correlation between observed TCR beta diversity and the percentage of naive T cells measured by flow cytometry. Observed TCR beta diversity per million T cells fell roughly linearly with age, and a significant reduction was already apparent by age roughly 41. Estimates of total diversity based on one million sequenced T cells were considered lower bounds and underestimates. The long-lived group showed more naive CD4+ T cells, fewer expanded clones and increased TCR diversity than the aged group, suggesting age selection. Since profiling was done on bulk unsorted PBMCs, naive and antigen-experienced compartments could not be conclusively compared. The CMV infection status of donors was not known, potentially confounding age-related changes in expanded clonotypes.

Worth noting for this clonotype: Its antigen is unknown. No quality values exist for individual bases; no much larger clone is one base distant.

Libraries came from 5' RACE. The sequencer was an Illumina HiSeq 2500. A second PCR of roughly 7 to 11 cycles was performed with a sample-barcoded 5' primer and a J-beta primer mix. Each TCR beta cDNA molecule received a unique molecular identifier from a template-switch 5' adaptor carrying 12 random nucleotides. Each sample yielded at least 3 million CDR3-containing paired-end reads. All of the RNA was converted into first-strand cDNA using the Mint cDNA synthesis kit, with a TRBC-specific oligonucleotide serving as the primer. After uracil-DNA glycosylase treatment, a first 18-cycle PCR used universal primers M1SS and BC2_uni_R on all cDNA. The authors' analysis ran thus. Normalization of each sample was performed by random selection of 1 million high-quality reads, each carrying a distinct molecular identifier. Reads with shared molecular identifiers were discarded instead of being binned into consensus sequences. MiTCR, run with a Q25 quality threshold and the strictest error-elimination algorithm, handled CDR3 identification, clonotype clustering and error correction. A nonparametric unseen species model using Euler transformation provided a lower-bound estimate of total TCR beta diversity. TCRdb reprocessing: public reads trimmed at Q25 with fastp, clones called with MiXCR, in-frame beta chains kept. Rows matching on CDR3 protein sequence are summarized as one entry with the most common DNA and genes. The V and J calls and clone size are TCRdb's, not the authors'. The sample table contains under 2 million distinct CDR3 sequences; only one count was recorded for about 31% of them. The ten largest clones represent approximately 11% of the sample.

The 40 or so donors, aged roughly 6 to 100 years, were systemically healthy Caucasian individuals from Russia. Ten milliliters of peripheral blood were drawn from each donor into EDTA-treated Vacutainer tubes. Ficoll-Paque density-gradient centrifugation was used to isolate PBMCs, with at least 7 million per sample. Trizol reagent was used to extract total RNA from PBMCs, with at least 6 micrograms per sample. For every donor, flow cytometry on a PBMC aliquot measured the percentage of naive CD45RAhigh/CD27high T cells. After removal of 6 bases from V and 1 base from J, the junction retains 8 bases not matched to a gene. As encoded in the germline V gene, CDR1 is MGHRA while CDR2 is YSYEKL. Counted from cysteine to phenylalanine, this CDR3 has 15 amino acids. The DNA shown is the 45-base CDR3, in frame from base 1.

Specimen: blood. This clonotype originated in a woman in her 30s in good health. Recombination joined TRBV4-1 with TRBJ2-5, with 7 junctional bases fitting TRBD2. The CDR3 protein: CASRGLAALQETQYF. The DNA is TGCGCCAGCAGGGGGCTAGCGGCCCTCCAAGAGACCCAGTACTTC.